The 8 T cell receptor beta chains presented below share a single source sample, sequenced in a study of monozygotic twins with inflammatory bowel disease. TCRdb re-called the 5' RACE reads and catalogs CDR3 proteins one per entry, DNA excluded. In total, the table holds about 440,000 distinct CDR3 sequences. The sample taken for sequencing was blood. All receptors derive from a human donor with ulcerative colitis or Crohn's disease, or a healthy co-twin of an affected twin (not recorded which).

This sequence joins TRBV7-2 and TRBJ2-1; TCRdb names TRBD1, which stays unverified in the absence of DNA. The CDR3 loop spans 15 amino acids. Germline CDR1 and CDR2: SGHTA and FQGNSA. CDR3 in amino acids: CASSKALAGRNEQFF.

The chain has TRBV7-2 and TRBJ1-1; absent DNA, TCRdb's TRBD1 call cannot be checked. The germline V gene has CDR1 SGHTA and CDR2 FQGNSA. The CDR3 loop spans 14 amino acids. The CDR3 loop reads CASSYGGRGTEAFF.

The genes are TRBV20-1 and TRBJ2-1; TCRdb indicates TRBD2, and absent DNA this call remains unverified. The germline gives CDR1 DFQATT, CDR2 SNEGSKA (reference sequence). The CDR3 is made up of 13 amino acids. The CDR3 loop is CSVRSSLDREQFF.

The rearrangement joins TRBV14 to TRBJ2-3; TCRdb lists TRBD2, though no DNA is available to test this call. CDR3 length equals 16 residues. Germline CDR1 reads SGHDN; CDR2 reads FVKESK. The CDR3 sequence is CASSRQTSGGGNTQYF.

V is TRBV18 and J is TRBJ2-1; the TCRdb call, TRBD2, lacks DNA for checking. The V gene's germline CDR1 is KGHSH and CDR2 LQKENI. The CDR3 is 15 amino acids. The CDR3 sequence is CASSIQWEGYNEQFF.

V gene TRBV11-2 combines with J gene TRBJ1-1; TCRdb returns TRBD1, unconfirmable since there is no DNA. This CDR3 is 18 amino acids long. Per germline, CDR1 SGHAT and CDR2 FQNNGV. CDR3 protein: CASSPRPGEIGFDTEAFF.

The chain carries TRBV7-9 and TRBJ1-1; TCRdb calls TRBD1, which cannot be checked without DNA. CDR1 is SEHNR, CDR2 FQNEAQ, per germline (reference sequence). This CDR3 comprises 15 residues. The CDR3 loop is CASSLVFGAGTEAFF.

The chain is built from TRBV12-3 or TRBV12-4 and TRBJ2-1. There are 12 residues in the CDR3. The CDR3 region is CASSPSAGEQFF.